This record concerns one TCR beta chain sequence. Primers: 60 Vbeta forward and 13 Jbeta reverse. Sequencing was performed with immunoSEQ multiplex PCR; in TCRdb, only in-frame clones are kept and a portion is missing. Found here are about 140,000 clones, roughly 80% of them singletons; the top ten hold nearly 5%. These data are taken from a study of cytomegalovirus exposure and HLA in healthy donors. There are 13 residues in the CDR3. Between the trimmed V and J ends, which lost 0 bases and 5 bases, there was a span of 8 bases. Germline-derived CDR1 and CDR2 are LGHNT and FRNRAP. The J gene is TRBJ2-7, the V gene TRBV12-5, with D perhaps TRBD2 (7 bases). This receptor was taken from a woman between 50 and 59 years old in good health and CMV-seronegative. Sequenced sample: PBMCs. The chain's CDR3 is CASGLVGGDEQYF. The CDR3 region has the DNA TGTGCTAGTGGTTTGGTAGGGGGGGACGAGCAGTACTTC.